This T cell receptor beta chain originates from a study of blood T cell repertoires in COVID-19 (dated by TCRdb to between 2020 and 2021). For the study in its entirety: Samples covering the acute and convalescent phases of COVID-19 were provided by collaborators in the United States, Italy and Spain. The material from the prospective study consisted of cDNA or gDNA derived from T cells, B-cell-depleted T cells, or PBMCs. Deeply sampled blood TCRbeta repertoires from subjects exposed to, actively infected with, or recovered from COVID-19 were included in the dataset. The repertoires were released in a freely available public database intended as a resource for research on the immune response to SARS-CoV-2. Samples came from the ongoing ImmuneRACE study (first 160 participants) plus 1,254 subjects from 6 global collaborators. Nearly every sample came with metadata listing a de-identified subject ID, COVID-19 status, age in years and sex. Where available, HLA class I and class II types were taken from metadata supplied by the sample provider and were not determined by assay-based typing. Here is what the overall study found, with its caveats: Clinical and demographic metadata were provided uncurated, with the amount varying by source and participant.

Including the terminal cysteine and phenylalanine, the CDR3 comprises 13 residues. Just the 39-base CDR3 DNA is kept, in frame starting at base 1. V is cut back by 6 bases and J by 8 bases, with 8 bases in the junction unmatched. The germline V gene gives CDR1 as MNHEY and CDR2 as SVGAGI. As for this clone: The antigen it recognizes is unknown. No base quality information exists; no much larger clone differs at one position.

The immunoSEQ Assay, a bias-controlled multiplex PCR, was used to amplify TCRbeta CDR3 regions from genomic DNA. From the authors' description of their analysis: The number of nucleated cells in each sample was estimated by amplification of reference gene primers within the assay. Sequence reads were collapsed and filtered to measure the absolute abundance of every unique TCRbeta CDR3 rearrangement. For each sample, productive Simpson clonality was calculated as the square root of Simpson's diversity index across productive rearrangements. TCRdb stores this immuneACCESS table with in-frame sequences only. Part of the clones is absent; in the studies checked, under half of the shortfall reflects unresolved V genes, and no reason is known for the rest. V, J and clone size derive from that table, while D and trimming were established from the DNA sequence. The sample records roughly 220,000 clones, about 86% of which are singletons. The biggest ten clones account for 14% to 15% of the sample.

Enrolling through a virtual design, the prospective study's participants ranged in age from about 18 to 100 years and lived across roughly 23 United States geographic areas. Cohort assignment in the prospective study relied on participant-reported clinical history from a screening survey and a study questionnaire. In the prospective study, mobile phlebotomists collected whole blood, serum and a nasopharyngeal or oropharyngeal swab from each participant. Additional blood draws and questionnaires over an approximately 2-month period could optionally be provided by prospective study participants. Before DNA extraction, prospective study blood samples were shipped either frozen or at room temperature.

The sequencing input was PBMCs or T cells enriched from blood (not recorded which). This sequence was found in a woman in her forties or fifties with acute COVID-19. The sequence joins TRBV6-5 to TRBJ1-2; 8 central nucleotides agree with TRBD1. In nucleotide form, the sequence is TGTGCCAGCAGCTACGGACAGGGCCTCGGCTACACCTTC. Translated, it reads CASSYGQGLGYTF.